Below are 21 T cell receptor beta chains sequenced from a single sample in a study of CD8+CD57+ T cells in acquired aplastic anemia. CDR3 and TCR beta VDJ profiling relied on genomic DNA as the template. TCRdb fed the reads into MiXCR, producing one record per CDR3 protein. Altogether fewer than 250,000 distinct CDR3 sequences are present, approximately 50% being singletons, with the ten largest covering more than 15%. Sequenced: sorted CD4+, CD8+, or CD8+CD57+ T cells (not recorded which) from PBMCs. The receptors come from a human donor in good health, serving as a control.

This clonotype was seen more than once but under ten times. The rearrangement links TRBV2 to TRBJ2-5; D possibly corresponds to TRBD2 (5 bases). CDR3 length equals 12 residues. Germline CDR1 SNHLY, CDR2 FYNNEI. V was pared by 3 bases and J by 3 bases, with 5 bases between. The CDR3 DNA reads TGTGCCAGCAGTGAGGAGGAAGAGACCCAGTACTTC. It yields the protein CASSEEEETQYF.

J is TRBJ2-5 and V is TRBV29-1, with 7 positions matching TRBD1. The V gene's germline CDR1 is SQVTM and CDR2 ANQGSEA. This CDR3 has 13 amino acids. Losses at the gene ends were 7 bases for V and 1 base for J; bases not matched to a gene: 6. The CDR3 is CSAATGVQETQYF. The DNA of the CDR3 is TGCAGCGCAGCAACAGGGGTCCAAGAGACCCAGTACTTC.

Note on this clonotype: Compared with germline, one end of the junction differs, possibly owing to a read error. This chain links TRBV28 with TRBJ1-6; a weak D match, TRBD1 (6 bases). Looked up from germline, CDR1 is MDHEN and CDR2 is SYDVKM. This CDR3 is built from 15 residues. CDR3 sequence: CASSWVGGTNSPPHF. CDR3 DNA: TGTGCCAGCAGTTGGGTAGGGGGGACCAATTCACCCCCCCACTTT.

This clonotype has just one count. This sequence joins TRBV15 and TRBJ2-3, with 7 bases aligning to TRBD1. Germline V CDR1 and CDR2: LNHNV, YYDKDF (reference sequence). V gave up 3 bases and J gave up 0 bases; unmatched junction bases: 0. The CDR3 loop spans 14 amino acids. CDR3 sequence: CATSRGQSTDTQYF. CDR3 nucleotides: TGTGCCACCAGCAGGGGACAGAGCACAGATACGCAGTATTTT.

V gene TRBV10-2 combines with J gene TRBJ2-7; unclear D gene. With 0 bases removed from V and 2 bases from J, the gap between germline ends came to 11 bases. Germline V gene sequence: CDR1 WSHSY, CDR2 SAAADI. The CDR3 is 15 residues long. The chain's CDR3 is CASSESGRPTYEQYF. CDR3 DNA sequence: TGCGCCAGCAGTGAGTCGGGCAGGCCAACCTACGAGCAGTACTTC.

This chain links TRBV7-3 with TRBJ1-4; D is possibly TRBD1 (5 bases). V was shortened by 7 bases and J by 5 bases, with 26 bases between the two germline ends. Germline CDR1 SGHTA, CDR2 FQGTGA. The CDR3 totals 18 residues. The CDR3 DNA sequence: TGTGCCAGCAATCCTTTGGGTAAAAAGGGGCCGGGGAATGAAAAACTGTTTTTT. This sequence encodes CASNPLGKKGPGNEKLFF.

The chain recombines TRBV9 with TRBJ1-3, with D perhaps TRBD1 (5 bases). Germline CDR1 is SGDLS and CDR2 is YYNGEE. Deletions cut 0 bases from V and 4 bases from J, with 14 bases between. CDR3 length equals 16 residues. This CDR3 reads CASSVASGGTGNTIYF. CDR3 nucleotides: TGTGCCAGCAGCGTAGCTAGCGGGGGAACGGGAAACACCATATATTTT. The whole variable domain, filled in from reference TRBV9 and TRBJ1-3, reads DSGVTQTPKHLITATGQRVTLRCSPRSGDLSVYWYQQSLDQGLQFLIQYYNGEERAKGNILERFSAQQFPDLHSELNLSSLELGDSALYFCASSVASGGTGNTIYFGEGSWLTVV.

This clonotype appeared once. V is TRBV24-1 and J is TRBJ2-7; no definite D call. Trimming stripped 2 bases from V and 0 bases from J, with 7 bases between. The length of the CDR3 is 14 residues. Germline V lookup: CDR1 KGHDR, CDR2 SFDVKD. CDR3 region: CATSDSADSYEQYF. CDR3 DNA sequence: TGTGCCACCAGTGATTCGGCAGACTCCTACGAGCAGTACTTC.

The rearrangement links TRBV2 to TRBJ2-3; D gene uncertain. The CDR3 sequence is 15 residues long. Per the germline V gene, CDR1 is SNHLY and CDR2 is FYNNEI. V was trimmed by 2 bases and J by 1 base, leaving 10 bases between them. The CDR3 sequence: CASSERQLGTDTQYF. The CDR3 bases are TGTGCCAGCAGTGAACGGCAGTTAGGCACAGATACGCAGTATTTT.

This clonotype was seen repeatedly, ten times or more. The DNA of the CDR3 is TGTGCCAGCAGCTCCGCGGACGGTCTTTGGAACGAGCAGTACTTC. It translates to CASSSADGLWNEQYF. The J gene is TRBJ2-7, the V gene TRBV9; D gene unclear. The CDR3 runs to 15 residues. Germline-derived CDR1 and CDR2 are SGDLS and YYNGEE. Trimming took off 4 bases at V and 5 bases at J, with 19 bases between the two ends.

The rearrangement links TRBV20-1 to TRBJ2-3; tentatively, D is TRBD1 (5 bases). Germline lookup yields CDR1 DFQATT and CDR2 SNEGSKA (reference sequence). The CDR3 is made up of 14 amino acids. The germline V and J ends were trimmed by 0 bases and 4 bases, with 11 bases remaining between them. CDR3 DNA sequence: TGCAGTGCTAGAGATCAGGGCGGCGCAGATACGCAGTATTTT. This encodes CSARDQGGADTQYF.

This clonotype has at least ten counts. The V gene is TRBV5-6, the J gene TRBJ1-2; D unclear. The length of the CDR3 is 13 residues. Germline lookup yields CDR1 SGHDT and CDR2 YYEEEE. Trimming shortened V by 3 bases and J by 5 bases, and 11 bases separated the two germline ends. In nucleotides, the CDR3 is TGTGCCAGCAGCTCTGGTCCAAGTTATGGCTACACCTTC. It translates to CASSSGPSYGYTF.

This clonotype came up many times. The rearrangement uses TRBV11-2 and TRBJ2-7, with 9 bases lining up with TRBD1. The CDR3 is 13 amino acids. Germline CDR1 and CDR2: SGHAT and FQNNGV. Trimming cost V 5 bases and J 10 bases; bases outside gene matches: 9. The CDR3 coding sequence is TGTGCCAGCAGCCCACAAGGGACAGGGAGTCAGTACTTC. Translating gives CASSPQGTGSQYF.

This clonotype was detected only once. The chain joins TRBV19 to TRBJ2-7; a possible D gene is TRBD1 (5 bases). Germline V lookup: CDR1 LNHDA, CDR2 SQIVND (reference sequence). V was trimmed by 6 bases and J by 3 bases, leaving 15 bases between them. The CDR3 runs 14 residues. The DNA for the CDR3 is TGTGCCAGTAGAGGGCAGGGTAGTCTCTACGAGCAGTACTTC. As protein: CASRGQGSLYEQYF.

In its sample, this clonotype was seen a few times. The rearrangement links TRBV7-2 to TRBJ2-7; D not resolved. The length of the CDR3 is 13 residues. V lost 8 bases, J lost 10 bases, and 21 bases lay in between. Germline CDR1 and CDR2: SGHTA and FQGNSA. CDR3 protein: CASSPEDVGGQYF. CDR3 bases: TGTGCCAGCTCACCAGAGGACGTAGGCGGTCAGTACTTC.

In regard to this clonotype: A much larger clone differs from this one at a single base, so this may be a read error. The chain combines TRBV10-3 with TRBJ2-3; perhaps TRBD2 as D (6 bases). The V gene's germline CDR1 is ENHRY and CDR2 SYGVKD. This CDR3 is built from 16 residues. V shed 5 bases and J shed 1 base, with 16 bases lying between them. This CDR3 reads CAISYQPGLRTDTQYF. DNA of the CDR3: TGTGCCATCAGTTACCAGCCGGGACTTCGCACAGATACGCAGTATTTT.

This clonotype was observed at least ten times. This chain connects TRBV2 to TRBJ1-2; D may be TRBD1 (6 bases). V shed 8 bases and J shed 3 bases, with 16 bases lying between them. Germline V gene data show CDR1 as SNHLY and CDR2 as FYNNEI. The CDR3 is 14 amino acids. DNA of the CDR3: TGTGCCAGCGCCTCAGGGGAGTGGGACTATGGCTACACCTTC. Translated, it gives CASASGEWDYGYTF.

This clonotype came up a few times. One end of the junction fails to match germline, which may point to a read error. V and J are TRBV9 and TRBJ2-7; TRBD2 is a possible D gene (6 bases). CDR1 is SGDLS, CDR2 YYNGEE, per germline. This CDR3 contains 16 residues. This CDR3 reads CASSVGTPPGSYEQYF. CDR3 nucleotides: TGTGCCAGTAGCGTAGGGACTCCACCGGGCTCCTACGAGCAGTACTTC.

The chain joins TRBV10-1 to TRBJ2-5, with 8 nucleotides matching TRBD1. CDR3 size: 16 residues. Per germline, CDR1 WNHNN and CDR2 SYGVQD (reference sequence). J gave up 5 bases and V 4 bases, and 12 bases lay outside the gene matches. The CDR3 loop is CASSASSSRQGETQYF. The CDR3 DNA reads TGCGCCAGCAGTGCCAGCAGCTCACGACAGGGGGAGACCCAGTACTTC.

This chain connects TRBV24-1 to TRBJ2-7, with unresolved D. The CDR3 extends over 18 amino acids. Deletions cut 4 bases from V and 1 base from J, with 22 bases between. The germline CDR1 and CDR2 sequences are KGHDR and SFDVKD. The CDR3 spells CATSELTDGRQRSYEQYV. The DNA for the CDR3 is TGTGCCACCAGTGAGTTAACAGACGGACGCCAAAGGTCCTACGAGCAGTACGTC.

This clonotype was observed many times. This chain connects TRBV12-3 or TRBV12-4 to TRBJ1-2, with 9 bases fitting TRBD1. The CDR3 has 14 amino acids. Trimming at V came to 6 bases and at J to 3 bases, leaving 5 bases not matched to a gene. CDR3: CASSRTGVDYGYTF. The CDR3, as DNA: TGTGCCAGCAGCCGGACAGGGGTGGACTATGGCTACACCTTC.